This T cell receptor (beta chain) was found in a study of CD8 T cells in Susac syndrome. Study conclusions and caveats: It was acknowledged in the study that its TCR sequencing and HLA analysis involved a relatively small number of individuals.

The multiple sclerosis controls comprised treatment-naive patients whose relapsing-remitting disease was stable or active. Purification of the CD8+ and CD4+ T cells relied on negative isolation, and TEMRA cells underwent FACS enrichment. The CDR3 sequence is 16 residues long. V was trimmed by 4 bases and J by 3 bases, leaving 19 bases between them. CDR1 LGHDT and CDR2 YNNKEL come from the germline V gene (reference sequence). A note on this clonotype: Its antigen is undetermined.

The authors reverse transcribed roughly 0.5 to 1 ug RNA with random hexamers. Amplification of TCR beta CDR3 spanned 54 Vbeta and 13 Jbeta via immunoSEQ multiplex PCR. MiXCR was run by TCRdb on the immunoSEQ multiplex PCR reads, yielding one entry per CDR3 protein. Of about 210,000 distinct CDR3 sequences detected, 95% appear once; the ten largest clones hold about 0.091%. Sequenced input: CD4+ T cells from PBMCs. The rearrangement uses TRBV3-1 and TRBJ2-7; tentatively, D is TRBD2 (6 bases). This sequence originates from a human donor with multiple sclerosis. CDR3 in amino acids: CASSPILASKYYEQYF. The DNA of the CDR3 is TGTGCCAGCAGCCCCATACTAGCATCCAAGTACTACGAGCAGTACTTC.